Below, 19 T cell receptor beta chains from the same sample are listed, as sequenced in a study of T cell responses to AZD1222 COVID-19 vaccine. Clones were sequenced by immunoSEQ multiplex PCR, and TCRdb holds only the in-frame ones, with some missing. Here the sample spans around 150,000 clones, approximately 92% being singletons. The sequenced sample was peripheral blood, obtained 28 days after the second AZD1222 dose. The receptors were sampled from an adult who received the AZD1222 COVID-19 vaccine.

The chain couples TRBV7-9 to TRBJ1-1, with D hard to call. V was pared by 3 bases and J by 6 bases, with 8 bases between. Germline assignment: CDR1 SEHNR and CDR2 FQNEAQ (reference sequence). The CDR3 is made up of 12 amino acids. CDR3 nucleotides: TGTGCCAGCAGCTTGACCGGGGCTGAAGCTTTCTTT. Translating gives CASSLTGAEAFF.

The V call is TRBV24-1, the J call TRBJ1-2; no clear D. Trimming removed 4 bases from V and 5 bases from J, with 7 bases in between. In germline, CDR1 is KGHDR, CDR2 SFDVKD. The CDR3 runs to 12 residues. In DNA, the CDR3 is TGTGCCACCAGTGAAGTATGGTATGGCTACACCTTC. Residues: CATSEVWYGYTF.

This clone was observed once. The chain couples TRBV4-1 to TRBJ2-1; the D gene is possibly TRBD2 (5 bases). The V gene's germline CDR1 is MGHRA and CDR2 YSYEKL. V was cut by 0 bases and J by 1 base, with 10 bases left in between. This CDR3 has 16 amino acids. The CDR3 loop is CASSQDASPSYNEQFF. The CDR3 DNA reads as TGCGCCAGCAGCCAAGATGCTAGCCCTTCCTACAATGAGCAGTTCTTC.

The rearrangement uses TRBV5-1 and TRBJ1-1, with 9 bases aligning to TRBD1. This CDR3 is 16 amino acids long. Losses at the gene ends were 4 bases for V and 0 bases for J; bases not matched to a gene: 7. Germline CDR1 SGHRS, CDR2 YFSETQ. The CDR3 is CASSVGDREMNTEAFF. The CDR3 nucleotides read TGCGCCAGCAGCGTAGGGGACAGGGAGATGAACACTGAAGCTTTCTTT.

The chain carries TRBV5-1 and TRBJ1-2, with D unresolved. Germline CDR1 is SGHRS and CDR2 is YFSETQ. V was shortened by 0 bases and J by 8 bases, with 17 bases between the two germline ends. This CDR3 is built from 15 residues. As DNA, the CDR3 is TGCGCCAGCAGCTTGGCCGTAGGAAGCCCAGAGGGCTACACCTTC. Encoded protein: CASSLAVGSPEGYTF.

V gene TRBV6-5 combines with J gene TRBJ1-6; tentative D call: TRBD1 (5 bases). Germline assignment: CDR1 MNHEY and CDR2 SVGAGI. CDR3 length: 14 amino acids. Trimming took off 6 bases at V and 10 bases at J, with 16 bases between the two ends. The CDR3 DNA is TGTGCCAGCAGCCGAGTGGGGGTTGGGTCACCCCTCCACTTT. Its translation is CASSRVGVGSPLHF.

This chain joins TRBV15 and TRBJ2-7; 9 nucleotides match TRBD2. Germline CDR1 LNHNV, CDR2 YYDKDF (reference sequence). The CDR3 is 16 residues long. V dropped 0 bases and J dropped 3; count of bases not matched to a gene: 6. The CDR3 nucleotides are TGTGCCACCAGCAGAGATTGGCTAGCGGGGTTCTACGAGCAGTACTTC. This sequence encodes CATSRDWLAGFYEQYF.

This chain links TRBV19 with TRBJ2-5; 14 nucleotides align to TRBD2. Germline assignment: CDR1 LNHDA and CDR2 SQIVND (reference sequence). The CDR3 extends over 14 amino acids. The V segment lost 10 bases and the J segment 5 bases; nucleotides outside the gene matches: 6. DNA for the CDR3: TGTGCCACGGGACTAGCGGGAGTCTACGAGACCCAGTACTTC. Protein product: CATGLAGVYETQYF.

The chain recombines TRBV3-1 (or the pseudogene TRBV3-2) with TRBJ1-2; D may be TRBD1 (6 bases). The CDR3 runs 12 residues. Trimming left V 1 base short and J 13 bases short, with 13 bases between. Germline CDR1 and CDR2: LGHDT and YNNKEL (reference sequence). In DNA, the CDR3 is TGTGCCAGCAGCCAAGGAACGGGGGCTTGCACCTTC. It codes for CASSQGTGACTF.

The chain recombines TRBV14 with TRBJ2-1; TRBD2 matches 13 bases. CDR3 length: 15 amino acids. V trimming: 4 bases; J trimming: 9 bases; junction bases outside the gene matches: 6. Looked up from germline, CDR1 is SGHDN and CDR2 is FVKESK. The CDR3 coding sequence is TGTGCCAGCAGCCTAGGACTAGCGGGAGCGGGTGAGCAGTTCTTC. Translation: CASSLGLAGAGEQFF. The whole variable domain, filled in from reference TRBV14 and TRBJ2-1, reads EAGVTQFPSHSVIEKGQTVTLRCDPISGHDNLYWYRRVMGKEIKFLLHFVKESKQDESGMPNNRFLAERTGGTYSTLKVQPAELEDSGVYFCASSLGLAGAGEQFFGPGTRLTVL.

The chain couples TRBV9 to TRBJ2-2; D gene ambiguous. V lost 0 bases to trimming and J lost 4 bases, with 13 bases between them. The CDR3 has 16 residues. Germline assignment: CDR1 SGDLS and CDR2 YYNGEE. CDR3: CASSVEVGSSTGELFF. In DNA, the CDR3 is TGTGCCAGCAGCGTAGAAGTAGGGTCGAGCACCGGGGAGCTGTTTTTT.

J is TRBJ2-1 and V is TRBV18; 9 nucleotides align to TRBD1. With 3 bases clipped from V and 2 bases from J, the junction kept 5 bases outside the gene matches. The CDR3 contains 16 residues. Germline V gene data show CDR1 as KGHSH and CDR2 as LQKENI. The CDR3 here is CASSPPGQGPYNEQFF. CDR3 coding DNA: TGTGCCAGCTCACCTCCGGGACAGGGACCCTACAATGAGCAGTTCTTC.

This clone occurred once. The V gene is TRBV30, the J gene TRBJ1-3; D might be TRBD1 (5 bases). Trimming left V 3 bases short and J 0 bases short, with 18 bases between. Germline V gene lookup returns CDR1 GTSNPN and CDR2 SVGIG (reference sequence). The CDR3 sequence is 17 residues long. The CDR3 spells CAWRTPPPGRSGNTIYF. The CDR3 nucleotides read TGTGCCTGGAGAACTCCCCCTCCGGGACGCTCTGGAAACACCATATATTTT.

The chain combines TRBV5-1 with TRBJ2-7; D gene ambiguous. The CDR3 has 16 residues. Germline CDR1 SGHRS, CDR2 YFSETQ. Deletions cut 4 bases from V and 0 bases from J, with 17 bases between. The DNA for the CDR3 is TGCGCCAGCAGCCTTCGGTCCGGGCGGTCCTCCTACGAGCAGTACTTC. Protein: CASSLRSGRSSYEQYF.

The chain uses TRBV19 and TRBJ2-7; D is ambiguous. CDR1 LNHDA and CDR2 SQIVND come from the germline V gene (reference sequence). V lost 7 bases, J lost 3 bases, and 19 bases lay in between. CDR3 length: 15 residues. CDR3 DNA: TGTGCCAGTAAAATTTATCGTGAAGGCGTCTACGAGCAGTACTTC. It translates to CASKIYREGVYEQYF.

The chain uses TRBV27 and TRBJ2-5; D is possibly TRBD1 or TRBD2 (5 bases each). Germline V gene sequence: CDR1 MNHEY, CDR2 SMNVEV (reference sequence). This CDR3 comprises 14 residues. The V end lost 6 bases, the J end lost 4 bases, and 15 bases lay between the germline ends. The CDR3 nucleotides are TGTGCCAGCAGCCCCGGGACCGGAGGAGAGACCCAGTACTTC. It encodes CASSPGTGGETQYF.

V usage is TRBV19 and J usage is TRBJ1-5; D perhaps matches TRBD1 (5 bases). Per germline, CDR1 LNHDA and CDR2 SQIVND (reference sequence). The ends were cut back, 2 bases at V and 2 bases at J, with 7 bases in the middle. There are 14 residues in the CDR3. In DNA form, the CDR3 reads TGTGCCAGTAGTATACAGGGCCGCAATCAGCCCCAGCATTTT. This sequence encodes CASSIQGRNQPQHF.

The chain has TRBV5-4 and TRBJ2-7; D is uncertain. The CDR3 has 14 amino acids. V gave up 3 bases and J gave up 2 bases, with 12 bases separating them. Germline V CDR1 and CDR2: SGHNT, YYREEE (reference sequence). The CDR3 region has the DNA TGTGCCAGCAGCTCGGTAGGCGCGACCTACGAGCAGTACTTC. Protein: CASSSVGATYEQYF.

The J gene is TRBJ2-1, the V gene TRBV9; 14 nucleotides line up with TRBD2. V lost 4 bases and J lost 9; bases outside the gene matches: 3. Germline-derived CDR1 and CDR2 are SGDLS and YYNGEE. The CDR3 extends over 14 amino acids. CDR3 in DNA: TGTGCCAGCAGCAAGGGACTAGCGGGAGCTGAGCAGTTCTTC. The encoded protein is CASSKGLAGAEQFF.